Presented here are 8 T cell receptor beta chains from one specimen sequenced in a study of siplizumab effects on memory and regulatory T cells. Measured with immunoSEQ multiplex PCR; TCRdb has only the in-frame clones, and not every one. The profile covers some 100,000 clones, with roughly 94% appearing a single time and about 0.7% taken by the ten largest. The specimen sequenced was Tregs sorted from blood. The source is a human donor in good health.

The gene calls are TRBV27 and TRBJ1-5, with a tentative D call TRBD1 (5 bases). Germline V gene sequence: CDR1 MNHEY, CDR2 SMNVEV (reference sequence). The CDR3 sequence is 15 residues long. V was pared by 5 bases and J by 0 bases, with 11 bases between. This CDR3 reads CASSPGAHSNQPQHF. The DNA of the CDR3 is TGTGCCAGCAGTCCCGGGGCCCATAGCAATCAGCCCCAGCATTTT.

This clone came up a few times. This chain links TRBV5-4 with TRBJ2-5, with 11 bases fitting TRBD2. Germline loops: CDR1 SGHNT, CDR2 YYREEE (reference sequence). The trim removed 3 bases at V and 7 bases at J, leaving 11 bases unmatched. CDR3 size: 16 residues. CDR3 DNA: TGTGCCAGCAGCTCCACCGGGACTAGCGGTGGGGGGACCCAGTACTTC. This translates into CASSSTGTSGGGTQYF.

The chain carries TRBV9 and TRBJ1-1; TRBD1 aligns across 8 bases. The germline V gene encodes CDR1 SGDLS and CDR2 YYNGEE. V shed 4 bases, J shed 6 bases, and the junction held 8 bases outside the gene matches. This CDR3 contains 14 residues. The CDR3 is CASSPRTGQAEAFF. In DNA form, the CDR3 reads TGTGCCAGCAGCCCCCGGACAGGGCAGGCTGAAGCTTTCTTT.

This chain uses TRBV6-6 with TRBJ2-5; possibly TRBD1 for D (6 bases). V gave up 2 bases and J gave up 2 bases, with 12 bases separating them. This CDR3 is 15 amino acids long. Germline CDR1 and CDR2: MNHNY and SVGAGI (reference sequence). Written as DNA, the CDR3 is TGTGCCAGCAGTTACGGCACAGGGCATCAAGAGACCCAGTACTTC. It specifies CASSYGTGHQETQYF.

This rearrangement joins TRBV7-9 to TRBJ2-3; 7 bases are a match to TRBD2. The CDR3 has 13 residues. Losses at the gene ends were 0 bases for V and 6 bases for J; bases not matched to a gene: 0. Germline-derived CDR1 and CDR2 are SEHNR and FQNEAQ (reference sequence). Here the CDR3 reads CASSLAGGDTQYF. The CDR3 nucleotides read TGTGCCAGCAGCTTAGCGGGAGGGGATACGCAGTATTTT.

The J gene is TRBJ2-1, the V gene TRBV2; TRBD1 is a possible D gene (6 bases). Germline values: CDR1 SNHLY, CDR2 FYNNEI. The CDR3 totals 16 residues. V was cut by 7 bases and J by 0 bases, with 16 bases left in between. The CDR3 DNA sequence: TGTGCCAGCACGGAAACCGAGGGGGTCTCCTACAATGAGCAGTTCTTC. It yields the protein CASTETEGVSYNEQFF.

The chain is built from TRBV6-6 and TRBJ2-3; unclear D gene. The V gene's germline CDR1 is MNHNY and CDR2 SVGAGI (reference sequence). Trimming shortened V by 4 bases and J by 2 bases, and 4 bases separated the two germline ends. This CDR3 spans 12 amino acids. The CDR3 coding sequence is TGTGCCAGCAGTTTAATCACAGATACGCAGTATTTT. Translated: CASSLITDTQYF.

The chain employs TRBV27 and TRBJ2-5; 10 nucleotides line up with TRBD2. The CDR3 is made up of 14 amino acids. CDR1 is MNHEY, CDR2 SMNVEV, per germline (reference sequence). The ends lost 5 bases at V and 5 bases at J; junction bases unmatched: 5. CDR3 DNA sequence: TGTGCCAGCAGTCCCCCGGGACTAGCGGAGACCCAGTACTTC. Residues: CASSPPGLAETQYF.